The rows below give T cell receptor beta chains drawn from one sample of a study of type 1 regulatory T cells. TCRdb used MiXCR to reprocess the reads, holding one entry per CDR3 protein. The sample consists of 75,000 to 100,000 distinct CDR3 sequences, around a third of them appearing once. The specimen sequenced was CD4+ T cells, either the whole sample or a sorted fraction (not recorded which). The receptors were gathered from a human donor in good health. The conserved cysteine and the conserved F or W are not part of the CDR3 here. Each record gives: J gene, V gene, CDR3 protein.

j_gene: TRBJ1-2; v_gene: TRBV28; CDR3aa: AVAALILLNGYT
j_gene: TRBJ2-7; v_gene: TRBV25-1; CDR3aa: ASSEFSGRHYEQY
j_gene: TRBJ2-1; v_gene: TRBV30; CDR3aa: AWREIGTSNNEQF
j_gene: TRBJ2-1; v_gene: TRBV19; CDR3aa: ASSKLAGAVSEQF
j_gene: TRBJ2-1; v_gene: TRBV20-1; CDR3aa: SARALAGHNEQF
j_gene: TRBJ1-2; v_gene: TRBV20-1; CDR3aa: SARDLRDYGYT
j_gene: TRBJ2-5; v_gene: TRBV5-4; CDR3aa: ASSKTGQGRSKETQY
j_gene: TRBJ2-5; v_gene: TRBV6-5; CDR3aa: ASSSEGAGEETQY
j_gene: TRBJ2-4; v_gene: TRBV20-1; CDR3aa: SAFGTSGTLAKNIQY
j_gene: TRBJ1-2; v_gene: TRBV5-5; CDR3aa: ASSWTPTGRGGYT
j_gene: TRBJ2-3; v_gene: TRBV21-1; CDR3aa: ASSKALTGFADTQY
j_gene: TRBJ1-4; v_gene: TRBV20-1; CDR3aa: SARVTGAADNEKLF
j_gene: TRBJ2-1; v_gene: TRBV19; CDR3aa: ASTQTRGGEQF
j_gene: TRBJ2-1; v_gene: TRBV2; CDR3aa: ASTQTWDRGRYEQF
j_gene: TRBJ2-1; v_gene: TRBV7-2; CDR3aa: ASSQHSEFYNEQF
j_gene: TRBJ2-5; v_gene: TRBV30; CDR3aa: AWSGSPGETQY
j_gene: TRBJ2-3; v_gene: TRBV25-1; CDR3aa: ASSPPGTHIDTQY
j_gene: TRBJ2-7; v_gene: TRBV19; CDR3aa: ASSIAGGGYEQY